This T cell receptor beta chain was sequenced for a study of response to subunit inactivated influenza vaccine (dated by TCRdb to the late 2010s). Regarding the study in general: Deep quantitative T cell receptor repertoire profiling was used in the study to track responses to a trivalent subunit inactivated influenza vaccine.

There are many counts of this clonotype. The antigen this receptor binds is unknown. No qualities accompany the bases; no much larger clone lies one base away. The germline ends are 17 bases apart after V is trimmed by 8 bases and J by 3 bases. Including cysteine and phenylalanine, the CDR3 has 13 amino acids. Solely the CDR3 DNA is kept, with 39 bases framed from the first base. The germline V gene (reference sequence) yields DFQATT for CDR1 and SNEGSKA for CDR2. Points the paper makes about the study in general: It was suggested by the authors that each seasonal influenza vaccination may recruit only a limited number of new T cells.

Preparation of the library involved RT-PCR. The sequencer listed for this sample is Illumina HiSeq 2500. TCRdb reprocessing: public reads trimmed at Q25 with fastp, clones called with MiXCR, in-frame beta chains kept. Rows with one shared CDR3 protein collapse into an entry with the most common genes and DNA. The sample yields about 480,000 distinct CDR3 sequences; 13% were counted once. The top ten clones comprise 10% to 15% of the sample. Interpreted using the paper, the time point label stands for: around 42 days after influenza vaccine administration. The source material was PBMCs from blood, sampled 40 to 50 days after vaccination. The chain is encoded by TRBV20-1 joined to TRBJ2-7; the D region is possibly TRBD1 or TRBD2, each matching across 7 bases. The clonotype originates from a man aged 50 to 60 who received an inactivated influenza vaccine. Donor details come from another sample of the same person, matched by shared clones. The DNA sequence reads TGCAGTCCTCAGGGGGAGGGCCGCTACGAGCAGTACTTC. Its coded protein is CSPQGEGRYEQYF.